The text below deals with one T cell receptor (beta chain). The sample belongs to a study of T cells in Graves' hyperthyroidism and ophthalmopathy. V lost 0 bases, J lost 0 bases, and 5 bases lay in between. The CDR3 is 13 residues long. Per germline, CDR1 DFQATT and CDR2 SNEGSKA (reference sequence). TCR beta CDR3 region amplification was performed from RNA transcripts. HTBI primers were employed in a first-round RT-PCR of the TCR CDR3. TCRdb reanalysed the multiplex PCR reads using MiXCR and keeps one entry per CDR3 protein. The sample shows about 610,000 distinct CDR3 sequences, about 45% of them seen only once.

The sequenced material came from peripheral blood or thyroid tissue (not recorded which). The chain has TRBV20-1 and TRBJ1-2; unclear D gene. This receptor was taken from a woman younger than 30 with Graves' hyperthyroidism. Here the CDR3 reads CSARDGSNYGYTF. Here the CDR3 DNA reads TGCAGTGCTAGAGATGGCTCTAACTATGGCTACACCTTC.